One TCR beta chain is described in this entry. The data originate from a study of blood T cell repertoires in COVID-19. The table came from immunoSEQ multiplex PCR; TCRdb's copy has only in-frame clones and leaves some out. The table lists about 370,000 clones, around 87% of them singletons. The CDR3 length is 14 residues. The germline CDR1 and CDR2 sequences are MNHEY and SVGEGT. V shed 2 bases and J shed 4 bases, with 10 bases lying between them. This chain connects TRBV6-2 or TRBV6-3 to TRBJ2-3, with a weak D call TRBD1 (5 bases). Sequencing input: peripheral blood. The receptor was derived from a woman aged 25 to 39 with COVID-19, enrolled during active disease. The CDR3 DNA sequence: TGTGCCAGCAGTTACGCTGGGGCATCAGATACGCAGTATTTT. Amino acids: CASSYAGASDTQYF.